This T cell receptor (beta chain) is drawn from a study of CD8 T cells in ankylosing spondylitis. Worth noting for this clonotype: Its antigen is unknown.

Using its own MiXCR run on the 5' RACE reads, TCRdb lists one record per CDR3 protein. The profile covers approximately 540,000 distinct CDR3 sequences, with 9.5% to 15% appearing a single time and 6.8% taken by the ten largest. CDR1 and CDR2 from the germline V gene are ENHRY and SYGVKD. Trimming at V came to 4 bases and at J to 3 bases, leaving 6 bases not matched to a gene. This CDR3 spans 14 amino acids. Study observations and caveats: According to the report, clones linked to the disease were significantly enriched in matched synovial fluid samples taken from ankylosing spondylitis patients. Blood of patients with ankylosing spondylitis appeared to be characterized by a TCR beta motif of eight highly homologous variants.

The sample was blood, either unsorted or a sorted T cell fraction (not recorded which). V and J are TRBV10-3 and TRBJ2-7; 7 bases are shared with TRBD1. This TCR was sampled from a male donor with ankylosing spondylitis. The CDR3 nucleotides are TGTGCCATCAGTGTTGTACAGGGGCTCTACGAGCAGTACTTC. It yields the protein CAISVVQGLYEQYF.